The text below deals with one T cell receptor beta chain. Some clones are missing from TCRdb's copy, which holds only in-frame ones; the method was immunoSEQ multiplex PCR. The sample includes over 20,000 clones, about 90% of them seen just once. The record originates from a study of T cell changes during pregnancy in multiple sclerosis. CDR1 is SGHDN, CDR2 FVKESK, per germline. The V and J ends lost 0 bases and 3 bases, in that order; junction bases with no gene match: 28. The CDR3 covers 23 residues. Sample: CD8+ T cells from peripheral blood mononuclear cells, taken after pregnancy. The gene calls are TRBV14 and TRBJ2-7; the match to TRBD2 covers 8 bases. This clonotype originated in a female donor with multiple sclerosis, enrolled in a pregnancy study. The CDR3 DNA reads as TGTGCCAGCAGCCAAGATCGTTGGGCAGGGGAAGGACTAGCCAGGGGACCCTACTACGAGCAGTACTTC. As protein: CASSQDRWAGEGLARGPYYEQYF.